A single sample is the source of the 13 T cell receptor beta chains below, sequenced in a study of shared clonotypes between healthy human individuals. Cells designated naive CD8 were CD45RO-negative and were positively selected for CCR7, with terminally differentiated effector memory CD45RA+ cells excluded. The repertoire was sequenced with immunoSEQ multiplex PCR; TCRdb's copy has only in-frame clones and lacks some. The data hold about 2.1 million clones, with 93% observed a single time. Sequencing was performed on naive CD8+ T cells from PBMCs. All receptors derive from a man younger than 35 in good health. Some clones in this sample may be carry-over from other donors' samples.

V usage is TRBV9 and J usage is TRBJ2-2, with 8 bases fitting TRBD2. The germline CDR1 and CDR2 sequences are SGDLS and YYNGEE. V was clipped by 3 bases and J by 0 bases; unmatched bases: 4. CDR3 length: 16 amino acids. The CDR3 spells CASSAYSGANTGELFF. The CDR3 region has the DNA TGTGCCAGCAGCGCTTATAGCGGGGCGAACACCGGGGAGCTGTTTTTT.

This chain uses TRBV19 with TRBJ2-7; 8 bases are shared with TRBD2. Unmatched junction bases numbered 10, after V lost 5 bases and J lost 1 base. CDR3 length: 16 amino acids. Germline CDR1 is LNHDA and CDR2 is SQIVND (reference sequence). CDR3 bases: TGTGCCAGTAGTTCAACGACTAGCGACGGATCCTACGAGCAGTACTTC. This codes for CASSSTTSDGSYEQYF.

This chain connects TRBV6-1 to TRBJ2-7; TRBD2 might be the D (6 bases). Germline V gives CDR1 MNHNS, CDR2 SASEGT. V lost 1 base, J lost 2 bases, and 12 bases lay in between. The CDR3 has 15 amino acids. This chain's CDR3 is CASSEVARGTYEQYF. As DNA, the CDR3 is TGTGCCAGCAGTGAAGTTGCCCGGGGGACCTACGAGCAGTACTTC.

The J gene is TRBJ2-7, the V gene TRBV7-2; D not certain. V shed 1 base and J shed 2 bases, with 9 bases lying between them. CDR3 length: 14 amino acids. Germline V gene sequence: CDR1 SGHTA, CDR2 FQGNSA. CDR3 region: CASSLGPRTYEQYF. CDR3 nucleotide sequence: TGTGCCAGCAGCTTAGGCCCTAGGACCTACGAGCAGTACTTC.

This chain uses TRBV27 with TRBJ2-7; the D gene is possibly TRBD2 (6 bases). This CDR3 is built from 17 residues. Germline values: CDR1 MNHEY, CDR2 SMNVEV (reference sequence). V lost 6 bases and J 4 bases, leaving 25 bases between the germline ends. The CDR3 region is CASSQRQRVEWGYEQYF. CDR3 DNA sequence: TGTGCCAGCAGCCAACGTCAGCGGGTGGAATGGGGGTACGAGCAGTACTTC.

This clone has just one count. This chain links TRBV27 with TRBJ1-4, with D perhaps TRBD1 (6 bases). From germline, CDR1 is MNHEY and CDR2 SMNVEV (reference sequence). The CDR3 sequence is 12 residues long. Trimming pared 6 bases from V and 14 bases from J, leaving 16 bases between. This CDR3 is CASSPVGGRLFF. CDR3 nucleotide sequence: TGTGCCAGCAGCCCGGTGGGGGGGCGGCTGTTTTTT.

This clone turned up a few times. V and J are TRBV2 and TRBJ2-1; 8 nucleotides line up with TRBD2. Germline V gene lookup returns CDR1 SNHLY and CDR2 FYNNEI. This CDR3 spans 14 amino acids. J gave up 8 bases and V 3 bases, and 6 bases lay outside the gene matches. CDR3: CASSERLAGHEQFF. For the CDR3, the DNA is TGTGCCAGCAGTGAGCGGCTAGCGGGCCATGAGCAGTTCTTC.

The chain links TRBV28 to TRBJ1-5; tentative D call: TRBD1 (5 bases). This CDR3 spans 16 amino acids. Germline V lookup: CDR1 MDHEN, CDR2 SYDVKM. V was shortened by 2 bases and J by 3 bases, with 14 bases between the two germline ends. The CDR3 coding sequence is TGTGCCAGCAGTTTACGGCCTGGCAGGGCCAATCAGCCCCAGCATTTT. Translating it yields CASSLRPGRANQPQHF.

This chain uses TRBV29-1 with TRBJ1-6, with 9 bases matching TRBD1. CDR1 is SQVTM, CDR2 ANQGSEA, per germline. This CDR3 is 18 amino acids long. The junction had 11 bases not matched to a gene; V was cut back by 0 bases and J by 5 bases. DNA of the CDR3: TGCAGCGTTGAAGAGGGAGAACAGGGGGCGTTGCATAATTCACCCCTCCACTTT. It encodes CSVEEGEQGALHNSPLHF.

The V and J genes are TRBV27 and TRBJ1-5, with D uncertain. The V gene lost 5 bases and the J gene lost 0 bases, with 14 bases spanning the gap. This CDR3 comprises 16 residues. The germline CDR1 and CDR2 sequences are MNHEY and SMNVEV (reference sequence). The CDR3 sequence is CASSPQGPVSNQPQHF. Written as DNA, the CDR3 is TGTGCCAGCAGTCCCCAAGGACCCGTTAGCAATCAGCCCCAGCATTTT.

This chain connects TRBV5-4 to TRBJ1-2; maybe TRBD1 (5 bases). Germline assignment: CDR1 SGHNT and CDR2 YYREEE (reference sequence). The CDR3 runs to 12 residues. The germline V and J ends were trimmed by 0 bases and 6 bases, with 6 bases remaining between them. CDR3 DNA sequence: TGTGCCAGCAGCTTGGGGGACGATGGCTACACCTTC. This codes for CASSLGDDGYTF. Looking up the rest from reference TRBV5-4 and TRBJ1-2 gives the full variable domain: ETGVTQSPTHLIKTRGQQVTLRCSSQSGHNTVSWYQQALGQGPQFIFQYYREEENGRGNFPPRFSGLQFPNYSSELNVNALELDDSALYLCASSLGDDGYTFGSGTRLTVV.

Turning to this clone: The same CDR3 arises from other DNA sequences in this sample as well. The genes are TRBV7-9 and TRBJ1-2, with 11 bases matching TRBD1. The germline V gene encodes CDR1 SEHNR and CDR2 FQNEAQ (reference sequence). The CDR3 runs to 15 residues. The junction had 2 bases not matched to a gene; V was cut back by 1 base and J by 4 bases. The DNA for the CDR3 is TGTGCCAGCAGCTTAGGGACAGGGGGCTCCTATGGCTACACCTTC. As protein: CASSLGTGGSYGYTF.

This sequence joins TRBV27 and TRBJ2-7; 7 bases are a match to TRBD1. The germline CDR1 and CDR2 sequences are MNHEY and SMNVEV (reference sequence). V shed 2 bases, J shed 5 bases, and the junction held 6 bases outside the gene matches. This CDR3 spans 14 amino acids. The CDR3 DNA is TGTGCCAGCAGTTTAATCAGGGGGAAGAACGAGCAGTACTTC. This encodes CASSLIRGKNEQYF.